The subject of this entry is one T cell receptor (beta chain). Its target is unknown. The sample is drawn from a study of cytomegalovirus exposure and HLA in healthy donors. Whole-study findings and limits: Sequencing depth roughly uniform across donors was assumed in presence/absence analyses. Available immune exposure information covered CMV serostatus only.

It was with 60 Vbeta and 13 Jbeta primers that the PCR ran. Some clones are missing from TCRdb's copy, which holds only in-frame ones; the method was immunoSEQ multiplex PCR. The repertoire holds approximately 200,000 clones, approximately 75% seen once, with about 4.8% in the top ten. The CDR3 length is 13 residues. Germline V gene data show CDR1 as SGHTA and CDR2 as FQGNSA. V was pared by 3 bases and J by 6 bases, with 10 bases between. The TCR was taken from a man younger than 45 in good health and CMV-seropositive. Sequenced sample: PBMCs. The V call is TRBV7-2, the J call TRBJ2-3, with a weak D call TRBD2 (6 bases). The CDR3 DNA sequence: TGTGCCAGCAGCTTTGTCCGGGGGGATACGCAGTATTTT. It codes for CASSFVRGDTQYF.